This TCR beta chain was captured in a study of cytomegalovirus exposure and HLA in healthy donors. In regard to this clone: The antigen remains undetermined.

Libraries were prepared by immunoSEQ multiplex PCR; TCRdb keeps only in-frame clonotypes and omits some of them. The repertoire holds approximately 160,000 clones, with over 85% as singletons. Overall study results and limits: In vitro, three CMV-associated chains proved specific for CMV antigens.

V was clipped by 6 bases and J by 1 base; unmatched bases: 0. The V gene's germline CDR1 is LNHDA and CDR2 SQIVND (reference sequence). The CDR3 runs 13 residues. The sequenced sample was PBMCs. The source is a man between 18 and 29 years old in good health and CMV-seropositive. The chain recombines TRBV19 with TRBJ2-7; 10 bases map to TRBD2. DNA for the CDR3: TGTGCCAGTAGACTAGCGGGATCCTACGAGCAGTACTTC. This gives the protein CASRLAGSYEQYF.